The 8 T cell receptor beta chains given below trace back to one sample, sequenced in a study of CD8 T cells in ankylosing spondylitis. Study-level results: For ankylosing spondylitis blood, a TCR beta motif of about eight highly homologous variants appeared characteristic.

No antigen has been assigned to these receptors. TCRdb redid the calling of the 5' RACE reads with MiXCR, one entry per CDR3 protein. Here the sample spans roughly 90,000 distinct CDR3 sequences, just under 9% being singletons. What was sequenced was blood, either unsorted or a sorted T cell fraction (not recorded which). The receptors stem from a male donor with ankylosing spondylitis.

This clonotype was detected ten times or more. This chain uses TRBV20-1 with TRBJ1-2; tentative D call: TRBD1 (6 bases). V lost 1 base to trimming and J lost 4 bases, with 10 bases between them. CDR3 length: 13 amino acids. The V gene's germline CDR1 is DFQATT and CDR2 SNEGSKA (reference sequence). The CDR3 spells CSARANRAYGYTF. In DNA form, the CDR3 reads TGCAGTGCTAGAGCGAACAGGGCCTATGGCTACACCTTC.

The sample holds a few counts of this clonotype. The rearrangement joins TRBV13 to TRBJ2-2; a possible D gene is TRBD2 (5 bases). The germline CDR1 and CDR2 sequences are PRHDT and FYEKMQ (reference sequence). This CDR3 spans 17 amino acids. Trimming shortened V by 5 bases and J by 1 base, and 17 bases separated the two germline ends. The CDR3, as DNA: TGTGCCAGCAGCCTCCTAGGAGCGGCCCTGAACACCGGGGAGCTGTTTTTT. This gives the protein CASSLLGAALNTGELFF.

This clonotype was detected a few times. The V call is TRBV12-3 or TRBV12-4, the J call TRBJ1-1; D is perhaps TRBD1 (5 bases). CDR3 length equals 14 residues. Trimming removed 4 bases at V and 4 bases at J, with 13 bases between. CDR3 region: CASSSHGTGTEAFF. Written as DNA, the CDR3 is TGTGCCAGCAGTTCGCATGGGACGGGCACTGAAGCTTTCTTT.

CDR3 sequence: CASGLTTGYPYF. CDR3 DNA: TGTGCTAGTGGTTTGACGACAGGCTATCCGTACTTC. The rearrangement uses TRBV12-5 and TRBJ2-5; D possibly corresponds to TRBD1 (6 bases). V was shortened by 2 bases and J by 13 bases, with 14 bases between the two germline ends. The CDR3 extends over 12 amino acids. Per the germline V gene, CDR1 is LGHNT and CDR2 is FRNRAP.

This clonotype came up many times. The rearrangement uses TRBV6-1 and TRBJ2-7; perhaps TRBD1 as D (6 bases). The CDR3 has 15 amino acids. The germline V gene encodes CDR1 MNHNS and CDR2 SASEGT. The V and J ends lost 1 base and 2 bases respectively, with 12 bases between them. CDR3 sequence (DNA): TGTGCCAGCAGTGAAGGGACAGTGGGGACCTACGAGCAGTACGTC. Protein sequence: CASSEGTVGTYEQYV.

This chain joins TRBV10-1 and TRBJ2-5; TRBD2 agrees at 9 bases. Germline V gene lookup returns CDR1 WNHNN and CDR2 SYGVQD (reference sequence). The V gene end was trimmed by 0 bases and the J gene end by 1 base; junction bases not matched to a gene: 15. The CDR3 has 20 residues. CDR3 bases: TGCGCCAGCAGTGAGTCGAGGTCAGATCCTAGCGGGACACCCCAAGAGACCCAGTACTTC. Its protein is CASSESRSDPSGTPQETQYF.

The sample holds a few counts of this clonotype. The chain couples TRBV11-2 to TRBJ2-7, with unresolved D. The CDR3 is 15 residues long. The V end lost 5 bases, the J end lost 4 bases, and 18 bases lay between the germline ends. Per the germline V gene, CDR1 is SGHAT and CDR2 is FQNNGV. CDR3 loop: CASSPTAGYIYEQYV. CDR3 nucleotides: TGTGCCAGCAGCCCAACCGCCGGGTACATTTACGAGCAGTACGTC.

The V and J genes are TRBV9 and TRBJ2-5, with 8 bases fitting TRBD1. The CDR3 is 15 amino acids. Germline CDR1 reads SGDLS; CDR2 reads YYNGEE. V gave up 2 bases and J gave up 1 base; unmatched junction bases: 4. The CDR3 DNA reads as TGTGCCAGCAGCGTTTACAGGGGGGTCCAAGAGACCCAGTACTTC. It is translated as CASSVYRGVQETQYF.